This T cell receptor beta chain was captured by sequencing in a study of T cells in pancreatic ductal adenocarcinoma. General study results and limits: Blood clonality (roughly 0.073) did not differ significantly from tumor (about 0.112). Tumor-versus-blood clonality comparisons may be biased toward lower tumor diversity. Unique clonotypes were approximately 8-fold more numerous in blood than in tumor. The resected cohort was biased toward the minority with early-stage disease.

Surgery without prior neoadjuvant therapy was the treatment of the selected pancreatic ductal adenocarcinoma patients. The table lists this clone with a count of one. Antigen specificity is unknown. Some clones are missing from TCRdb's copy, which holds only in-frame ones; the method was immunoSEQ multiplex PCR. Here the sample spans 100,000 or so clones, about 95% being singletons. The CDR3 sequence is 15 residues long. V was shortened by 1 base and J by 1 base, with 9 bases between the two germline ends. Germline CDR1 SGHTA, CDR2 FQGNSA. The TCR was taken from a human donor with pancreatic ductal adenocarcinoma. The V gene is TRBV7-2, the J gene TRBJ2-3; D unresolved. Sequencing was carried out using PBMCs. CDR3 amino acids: CASSLVLVGTDTQYF. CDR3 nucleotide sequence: TGTGCCAGCAGCTTAGTTCTTGTTGGCACAGATACGCAGTATTTT.